The rows below give T cell receptor beta chains drawn from one sample of a study of blood T cell repertoires in COVID-19. Here immunoSEQ multiplex PCR was the method, and the copy in TCRdb shows in-frame clones only, minus some. Counted here are about 140,000 clones, around 89% occurring once; the ten biggest clones make up 9.5% to 11%. Material for sequencing was peripheral blood. These receptors originate from a woman older than 75 with acute or convalescent COVID-19. The CDR3 runs from the conserved cysteine through the conserved F or W. A D gene is named only where the DNA matches it firmly. Size tells how often a clone was seen (once, few, many) or the class of an expanded clone, and some rows leave it out.

>TRBV2|TRBJ1-6|NA|TRBD1|16
CASSVGQGAGNSPLHF
TGTGCCAGCAGTGTAGGACAGGGGGCGGGAAATTCACCCCTCCACTTT
>TRBV15|TRBJ2-2|NA|NA|15
CATSRATEYTGELFF
TGTGCCACCAGCAGAGCTACAGAGTACACCGGGGAGCTGTTTTTT
>TRBV7-9|TRBJ1-1|NA|TRBD1|19
CASRPVYGRTGALNTEAFF
TGTGCCAGCAGACCAGTCTACGGCCGGACAGGTGCTCTTAACACTGAAGCTTTCTTT
>TRBV2|TRBJ1-2|NA|TRBD1|15
CASSEGDRVVYGYTF
TGTGCCAGCAGTGAAGGGGACAGGGTTGTCTATGGCTACACCTTC
>TRBV15|TRBJ1-5|NA|NA|16
CATKVAGAGSNQPQHF
TGTGCCACTAAAGTCGCGGGGGCTGGTAGCAATCAGCCCCAGCATTTT
>TRBV5-4|TRBJ2-7|NA|TRBD2|15
CASSLALAGGYEQYF
TGTGCCAGCAGCTTGGCCCTAGCGGGTGGCTACGAGCAGTACTTC
>TRBV27|TRBJ2-1|NA|TRBD2|15
CASSYGLAGDNEQFF
TGTGCCAGCAGTTACGGACTAGCGGGGGACAATGAGCAGTTCTTC
>TRBV7-3|TRBJ2-3|once|NA|14
CASSPLSSTDTQYF
TGTGCCAGCAGCCCTCTCTCTAGCACAGATACGCAGTATTTT
>TRBV5-1|TRBJ2-3|NA|TRBD2|16
CASSVGLAGGTDTQYF
TGCGCCAGCAGCGTGGGACTAGCGGGGGGCACAGATACGCAGTATTTT
>TRBV3-1/TRBV3-2|TRBJ2-5|NA|NA|15
CASSQGAGLQETQYF
TGTGCCAGCAGCCAAGGTGCAGGTTTACAAGAGACCCAGTACTTC
>TRBV18|TRBJ2-5|NA|NA|13
CASSLLWEETQYF
TGTGCCAGCTCACTCTTGTGGGAGGAGACCCAGTACTTC
>TRBV18|TRBJ1-1|NA|TRBD1|17
CASSPPGGQPLNTEAFF
TGTGCCAGCTCACCACCGGGGGGACAGCCCCTGAACACTGAAGCTTTCTTT
>TRBV2|TRBJ2-7|NA|TRBD2|17
CASSGGTSGGAFYEQYF
TGTGCCAGCAGTGGAGGGACTAGCGGGGGGGCATTCTACGAGCAGTACTTC
>TRBV11-3|TRBJ1-2|NA|NA|15
CASSSNQNREYGYTF
TGTGCCAGCAGCTCGAACCAGAACAGGGAGTATGGCTACACCTTC
>TRBV30|TRBJ1-4|NA|TRBD1|14
CAWSGQGDGEKLFF
TGTGCCTGGAGTGGACAGGGGGACGGGGAAAAACTGTTTTTT
>TRBV2|TRBJ1-4|once|NA|15
CASSYTGSDNEKLFF
TGTGCCAGCAGTTACACAGGGAGCGATAATGAAAAACTGTTTTTT
>TRBV19|TRBJ1-2|NA|NA|17
CASHGIIDKSLSYGYTF
TGTGCCAGCCACGGGATCATTGACAAGTCTTTATCCTATGGCTACACCTTC
>TRBV19|TRBJ1-2|once|TRBD1|13
CASSRQGNYGYTF
TGTGCCAGTAGCCGACAGGGGAACTATGGCTACACCTTC
>TRBV4-1|TRBJ1-2|NA|NA|16
CASSLTTGGIGSGYTF
TGCGCCAGCAGCCTAACCACGGGGGGGATCGGGAGTGGCTACACCTTC
>TRBV7-2|TRBJ2-7|NA|TRBD2|15
CASSSGAAGGHEQYF
TGTGCCAGCAGCTCGGGGGCTGCGGGGGGTCACGAGCAGTACTTC
>TRBV28|TRBJ1-6|NA|NA|14
CASSWTRSYSPLHF
TGTGCCAGCAGTTGGACTAGGAGTTATTCACCCCTCCACTTT
>TRBV3-1/TRBV3-2|TRBJ1-5|NA|TRBD1|17
CASSLRHLTGANQPQHF
TGTGCCAGCAGCCTCCGGCATCTCACAGGGGCGAATCAGCCCCAGCATTTT
>TRBV18|TRBJ1-1|once|NA|15
CASSPNGGMDTEAFF
TGTGCCAGCTCACCTAACGGGGGGATGGACACTGAAGCTTTCTTT
>TRBV5-4|TRBJ1-1|NA|NA|15
CASSLAGGQGTEAFF
TGTGCCAGCAGCTTGGCCGGGGGGCAGGGCACTGAAGCTTTCTTT
>TRBV7-2|TRBJ2-5|NA|TRBD2|17
CASSHPWTSGGAKTQYF
TGTGCCAGCAGCCATCCTTGGACTAGCGGGGGGGCCAAGACCCAGTACTTC
>TRBV5-1|TRBJ1-1|once|NA|15
CASSLSNQGSWEAFF
TGCGCCAGCAGCTTGTCAAACCAGGGAAGTTGGGAAGCTTTCTTT
>TRBV7-9|TRBJ1-2|NA|TRBD1|15
CASSLGGRGLAGYTF
TGTGCCAGCAGCTTAGGTGGCAGGGGGCTGGCTGGCTACACCTTC
>TRBV10-3|TRBJ1-2|NA|TRBD1|15
CAISIRDRGPGGYTF
TGTGCCATCAGTATCCGGGACAGGGGGCCAGGTGGCTACACCTTC
>TRBV5-1|TRBJ2-3|NA|NA|14
CASSLTGIPDTQYF
TGCGCCAGCAGCCTTACAGGGATCCCAGATACGCAGTATTTT
>TRBV5-4|TRBJ1-6|few|NA|15
CASGAGSSYNSPLHF
TGTGCCAGCGGCGCGGGGAGCTCCTATAATTCACCCCTCCACTTT
>TRBV18|TRBJ2-3|NA|NA|13
CASSQGRTDTQYF
TGTGCCAGCTCACAGGGGCGGACAGATACGCAGTATTTT
>TRBV6-5|TRBJ1-3|NA|NA|14
CASSRRQGGNTIYF
TGTGCCAGCAGTAGGCGGCAGGGGGGAAACACCATATATTTT
>TRBV1|TRBJ1-6|NA|NA|16
CTSSLLGGSYNSPLHF
TGCACCAGCAGCCTACTAGGGGGCTCCTATAATTCACCCCTCCACTTT
>TRBV30|TRBJ2-2|NA|NA|14
CAWKWGGNTGELFF
TGTGCCTGGAAGTGGGGCGGTAACACCGGGGAGCTGTTTTTT
>TRBV6-1|TRBJ1-2|NA|TRBD1|16
CASSEGTVASNYGYTF
TGTGCCAGCAGTGAGGGGACAGTGGCTTCTAACTATGGCTACACCTTC
>TRBV10-3|TRBJ1-2|NA|TRBD1|13
CAISDQGVRGYTF
TGTGCCATCAGTGATCAGGGGGTTCGCGGCTACACCTTC
>TRBV9|TRBJ1-2|NA|TRBD1|15
CASSLRDRGTYGYTF
TGTGCCAGCAGCCTCCGGGACAGGGGGACCTATGGCTACACCTTC
>TRBV3-1/TRBV3-2|TRBJ2-7|NA|TRBD1|14
CASSPGTGEYEQYF
TGTGCCAGCAGCCCCGGGACAGGCGAGTACGAGCAGTACTTC
>TRBV5-1|TRBJ2-1|NA|NA|14
CASSRGTNYNEQFF
TGCGCCAGCAGCCGGGGGACCAACTACAATGAGCAGTTCTTC
>TRBV18|TRBJ2-7|NA|TRBD1|13
CASSRQGIGEQYF
TGTGCCAGCTCACGACAGGGGATTGGCGAGCAGTACTTC
>TRBV29-1|TRBJ1-1|NA|TRBD1|13
CSVGTGVGTEAFF
TGCAGCGTTGGGACAGGGGTAGGAACTGAAGCTTTCTTT
>TRBV19|TRBJ1-2|NA|NA|15
CASSMTPGVANGYTF
TGTGCCAGTAGTATGACCCCAGGGGTTGCCAATGGCTACACCTTC
>TRBV6-2/TRBV6-3|TRBJ1-6|NA|NA|15
CASSYSHGGNSPLHF
TGTGCCAGCAGTTACTCTCACGGCGGGAATTCACCCCTCCACTTT
>TRBV3-1/TRBV3-2|TRBJ1-4|few|NA|14
CASSLEGEGEKLFF
TGTGCCAGCAGCCTCGAAGGGGAAGGTGAAAAACTGTTTTTT
>TRBV5-1|TRBJ1-1|NA|TRBD1|15
CASSLGTGGNTEAFF
TGCGCCAGCAGCTTGGGGACAGGGGGCAACACTGAAGCTTTCTTT
>TRBV27|TRBJ1-2|NA|NA|13
CASSNRENYGYTF
TGTGCCAGCAGTAACAGGGAGAACTATGGCTACACCTTC
>TRBV21-1|TRBJ1-4|once|NA|16
CASSKARGAANEKLFF
TGTGCCAGCAGCAAAGCCAGGGGGGCGGCTAATGAAAAACTGTTTTTT
>TRBV6-5|TRBJ1-1|NA|TRBD1|13
CASRAQGDTEAFF
TGTGCCAGCAGAGCCCAGGGGGACACTGAAGCTTTCTTT
>TRBV5-1|TRBJ1-4|NA|TRBD1|14
CASSLGQGAEKLFF
TGCGCCAGCAGCTTGGGGCAGGGGGCGGAAAAACTGTTTTTT
>TRBV6-2/TRBV6-3|TRBJ1-5|NA|NA|16
CASSSLGVRSNQPQHF
TGTGCCAGCAGTTCCCTAGGGGTCAGAAGCAATCAGCCCCAGCATTTT
>TRBV10-2|TRBJ2-1|NA|TRBD2|14
CASSGTSGNNEQFF
TGCGCCAGCAGCGGGACTAGCGGGAACAATGAGCAGTTCTTC
>TRBV11-2|TRBJ1-1|NA|NA|15
CASSFSRGMNTEAFF
TGTGCCAGCAGCTTCTCCCGGGGTATGAACACTGAAGCTTTCTTT
>TRBV10-3|TRBJ2-2|NA|TRBD1|16
CAISERQGSHTGELFF
TGTGCCATCAGTGAGCGACAGGGATCGCACACCGGGGAGCTGTTTTTT